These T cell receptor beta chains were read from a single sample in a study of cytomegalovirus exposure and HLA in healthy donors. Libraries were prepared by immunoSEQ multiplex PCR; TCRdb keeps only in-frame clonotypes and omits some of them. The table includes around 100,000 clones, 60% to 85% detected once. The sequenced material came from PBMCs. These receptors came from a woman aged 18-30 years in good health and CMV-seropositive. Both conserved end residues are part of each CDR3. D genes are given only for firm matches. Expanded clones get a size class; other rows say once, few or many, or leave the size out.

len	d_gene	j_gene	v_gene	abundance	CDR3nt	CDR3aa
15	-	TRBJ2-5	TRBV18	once	TGTGCCAGCTCACCCCCGGGGATTGGAAAAGAGACCCAGTACTTC	CASSPPGIGKETQYF
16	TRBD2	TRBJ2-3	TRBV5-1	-	TGCGCCAGCAGCTTGGGACTAGCGGTTAGCACAGATACGCAGTATTTT	CASSLGLAVSTDTQYF
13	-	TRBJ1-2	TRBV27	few	TGTGCCAGCAGCACTAGCACTAACTATGGCTACACCTTC	CASSTSTNYGYTF
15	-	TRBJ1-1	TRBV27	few	TGTGCCAGCAGCCCCGGGAATGCGGGGGCGGCTGAAGCTTTCTTT	CASSPGNAGAAEAFF
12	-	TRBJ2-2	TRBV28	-	TGTGCCAGCAGTTTCCAGACCGGGGAGCTGTTTTTT	CASSFQTGELFF
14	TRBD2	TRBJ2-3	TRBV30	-	TGTGCCTGGAACCCTAGCGGTATGACAGATACGCAGTATTTT	CAWNPSGMTDTQYF
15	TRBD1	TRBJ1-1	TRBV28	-	TGTGCCAGCAGTTTATTGACAGGGTTGGGCACTGAAGCTTTCTTT	CASSLLTGLGTEAFF
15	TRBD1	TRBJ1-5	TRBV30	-	TGTGCCTGGAGCGGGACAGGAACACCGGCCCAGCCCCAGCATTTT	CAWSGTGTPAQPQHF
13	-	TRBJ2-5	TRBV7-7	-	TGTGCTAGCAGCCCAACTTACCTAGAGACCCAGTACTTC	CASSPTYLETQYF
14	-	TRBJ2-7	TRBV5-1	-	TGCGCCAGCAGCTTGGAGGGACTTTCCTACGAGCAGTACTTC	CASSLEGLSYEQYF
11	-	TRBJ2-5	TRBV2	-	TGTGCCAGCAGTGTCCTAGCGCCCCAGTACTTC	CASSVLAPQYF
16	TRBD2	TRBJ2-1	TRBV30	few	TGTGCCTGGAGTCAGGTACGAGCGGGAGGCCTGGGGGAGCAGTTCTTC	CAWSQVRAGGLGEQFF
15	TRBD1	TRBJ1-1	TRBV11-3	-	TGTGCCAGCAGCTCAGGGGGTTCTTTAAGCACTGAAGCTTTCTTT	CASSSGGSLSTEAFF
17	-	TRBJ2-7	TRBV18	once	TGTGCCAGCTCACCACCGGCATCGATCGAGGTCTCCTACGAGCAGTACTTC	CASSPPASIEVSYEQYF
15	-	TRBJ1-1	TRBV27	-	TGTGCCAGCAGTGCCCAAGGGGTTTGGGGCACTGAAGCTTTCTTT	CASSAQGVWGTEAFF
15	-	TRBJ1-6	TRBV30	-	TGTGCCTGGAGGTCTACCGGGGTAGGTAATTCACCCCTCCACTTT	CAWRSTGVGNSPLHF
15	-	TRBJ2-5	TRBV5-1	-	TGCGCCAGCAGCCGCGGCGGGACGGAGGAAGAGACCCAGTACTTC	CASSRGGTEEETQYF
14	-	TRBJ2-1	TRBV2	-	TGTGCCAGCAGTGAACGGAGGAGCGGCAATGAGCAGTTCTTC	CASSERRSGNEQFF
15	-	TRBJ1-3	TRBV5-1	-	TGCGCCAGCAGCGTTACAGGGACCTCTGGAAACACCATATATTTT	CASSVTGTSGNTIYF
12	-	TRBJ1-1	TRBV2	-	TGTGCCAGCAGGGCAGGGAACACTGAAGCTTTCTTT	CASRAGNTEAFF
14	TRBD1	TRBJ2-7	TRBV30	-	TGTGCCTGGAGTTGGAGGACAGGGGAGTCCGAGCAGTACTTC	CAWSWRTGESEQYF
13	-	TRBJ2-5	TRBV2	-	TGTGCCAGCAGTGGAGACTACCAAGAGACCCAGTACTTC	CASSGDYQETQYF
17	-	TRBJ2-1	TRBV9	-	TGTGCCAGCAGCGGGATAGCGGAGGGGAGCTCCTACAATGAGCAGTTCTTC	CASSGIAEGSSYNEQFF
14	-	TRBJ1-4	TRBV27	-	TGTGCCAGCAGTTTTGGGGGGTCCGGTGAAAAACTGTTTTTT	CASSFGGSGEKLFF
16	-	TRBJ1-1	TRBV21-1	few	TGTGCCAGCAGCAAAGGAGGAACAGAGGGGAACACTGAAGCTTTCTTT	CASSKGGTEGNTEAFF
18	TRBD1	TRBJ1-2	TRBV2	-	TGTGCCAGCAGTGACAGCCCTGGACAGGGGGTAACTAACTATGGCTACACCTTC	CASSDSPGQGVTNYGYTF
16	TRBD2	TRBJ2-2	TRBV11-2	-	TGTGCCAGCAGCTTAGCAATAGCGGGAGGCACCGGGGAGCTGTTTTTT	CASSLAIAGGTGELFF
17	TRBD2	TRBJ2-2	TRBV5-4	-	TGTGCCAGCAGCCCACCTAGCGGGAGTAAGGGGACCGGGGAGCTGTTTTTT	CASSPPSGSKGTGELFF
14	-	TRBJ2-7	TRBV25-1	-	TGTGCCAGCAGTGAGGAGGCAGGCGCCTACGAGCAGTACTTC	CASSEEAGAYEQYF
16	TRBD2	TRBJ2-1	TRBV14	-	TGTGCCAGCAGCCAAGACACTAGCGGGGGTAAGAATGAGCAGTTCTTC	CASSQDTSGGKNEQFF
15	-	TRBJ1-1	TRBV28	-	TGTGCCAGCAGTTTAATTAGGGGAATGAACACTGAAGCTTTCTTT	CASSLIRGMNTEAFF
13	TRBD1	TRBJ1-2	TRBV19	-	TGTGCCACCGTTCAACAGGGGGCATATGGCTACACCTTC	CATVQQGAYGYTF
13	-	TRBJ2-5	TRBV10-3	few	TGTGCCATCAGTGAGGGACAGCAAGAGACCCAGTACTTC	CAISEGQQETQYF
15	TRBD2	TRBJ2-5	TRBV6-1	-	TGTGCCAGCAGTGAAGGGACTAGCTGGCAAGAGACCCAGTACTTC	CASSEGTSWQETQYF
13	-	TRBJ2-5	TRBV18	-	TGTGCCAGCTCACCTACAGGGAGAGAGACCCAGTACTTC	CASSPTGRETQYF
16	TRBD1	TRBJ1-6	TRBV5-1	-	TGCGCCAGCAGCTTTTCGCCTTGGACAGGGGATTCACCCCTCCACTTT	CASSFSPWTGDSPLHF
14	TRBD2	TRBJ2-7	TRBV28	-	TGTGCCAGCAGTTGGGGACTAGTCGAGTACGAGCAGTACTTC	CASSWGLVEYEQYF